The 28 T cell receptor beta chains given below trace back to one sample, sequenced in a study of OX40 agonist ivuxolimab in advanced cancers. Sequenced by immunoSEQ multiplex PCR; TCRdb stores in-frame clones only, minus some. The sample lists some 150,000 clones; under 95% were seen once. Here the sequenced sample was CD4+ or CD8+ T cells sorted from blood, taken in a trial of the OX40 agonist ivuxolimab. The receptors were sampled from an adult with an advanced solid tumor such as melanoma, head and neck, liver or kidney cancer.

The rearrangement links TRBV4-1 to TRBJ1-2; D gene uncertain. Trimming cost V 2 bases and J 4 bases, with 11 bases left between them. CDR1 is MGHRA and CDR2 is YSYEKL in the germline V gene. The CDR3 is 14 amino acids. The CDR3 here is CASSQPDTGYGYTF. CDR3 DNA: TGCGCCAGCAGCCAACCCGACACGGGCTATGGCTACACCTTC.

The chain joins TRBV19 to TRBJ1-5; 8 positions agree with TRBD1. Trimming cost V 1 base and J 3 bases; bases outside gene matches: 5. Germline CDR1 LNHDA, CDR2 SQIVND (reference sequence). CDR3 length: 16 residues. For the CDR3, the DNA is TGTGCCAGTAGTATAGTCGGTCAGGGGGCCAATCAGCCCCAGCATTTT. Its translation is CASSIVGQGANQPQHF.

The V call is TRBV28, the J call TRBJ1-2, with 11 bases that match TRBD1. J was trimmed by 4 bases and V by 8 bases; bases with no gene match: 3. This CDR3 has 13 residues. The germline V gene encodes CDR1 MDHEN and CDR2 SYDVKM. The CDR3 DNA reads TGTGCCAGCCGAGGGACAGGGGGCTATGGCTACACCTTC. Protein product: CASRGTGGYGYTF.

This clone was found once. The chain has TRBV7-9 and TRBJ2-3; D is uncertain. Trimming cost V 2 bases and J 1 base, with 4 bases left between them. Germline CDR1 is SEHNR and CDR2 is FQNEAQ (reference sequence). This CDR3 is built from 13 residues. The chain's CDR3 is CASSLLGTDTQYF. The CDR3 bases are TGTGCCAGCAGCTTATTGGGCACAGATACGCAGTATTTT.

This clone came up a few times. V is TRBV6-1 and J is TRBJ1-6; D remains unclear. Germline V gives CDR1 MNHNS, CDR2 SASEGT. The CDR3 is 12 residues long. Trimming removed 6 bases at V and 9 bases at J, with 9 bases between. CDR3 DNA sequence: TGTGCCAGCAGCTCCATCCCTTCACCCCTCCACTTT. This gives the protein CASSSIPSPLHF.

V gene TRBV28 combines with J gene TRBJ2-3, with a tentative D call TRBD2 (6 bases). CDR1 is MDHEN, CDR2 SYDVKM, per germline. The CDR3 consists of 15 residues. The V end lost 4 bases, the J end lost 0 bases, and 11 bases lay between the germline ends. CDR3 amino acids: CASSSRDFSTDTQYF. The CDR3 DNA sequence: TGTGCCAGCAGTTCGCGGGACTTCAGCACAGATACGCAGTATTTT. Based on the CDR3 plus reference TRBV28 and TRBJ2-3, the full variable domain is DVKVTQSSRYLVKRTGEKVFLECVQDMDHENMFWYRQDPGLGLRLIYFSYDVKMKEKGDIPEGYSVSREKKERFSLILESASTNQTSMYLCASSSRDFSTDTQYFGPGTRLTVL.

V gene TRBV30 combines with J gene TRBJ1-1; the D gene is possibly TRBD1 (6 bases). Germline V lookup: CDR1 GTSNPN, CDR2 SVGIG (reference sequence). The germline V and J ends were trimmed by 5 bases and 8 bases, with 21 bases remaining between them. This CDR3 is 14 amino acids long. CDR3: CAWGTPTVNREAFF. Here the CDR3 DNA reads TGTGCCTGGGGGACACCGACGGTGAATAGAGAAGCTTTCTTT.

The rearrangement links TRBV9 to TRBJ2-5; 10 bases line up with TRBD2. The CDR3 consists of 17 residues. J was trimmed by 1 base and V by 2 bases; bases with no gene match: 8. Germline lookup yields CDR1 SGDLS and CDR2 YYNGEE. CDR3 sequence reads: CASSVRNLAGAQETQYF. In DNA, the CDR3 is TGTGCCAGCAGCGTTCGTAATCTAGCGGGGGCCCAAGAGACCCAGTACTTC.

The chain combines TRBV9 with TRBJ1-4; the D gene is possibly TRBD1 (6 bases). Germline lookup yields CDR1 SGDLS and CDR2 YYNGEE. The CDR3 extends over 14 amino acids. Deletions cut 2 bases from V and 4 bases from J, with 9 bases between. CDR3 loop: CASSVGQFNEKLFF. CDR3 nucleotides: TGTGCCAGCAGCGTCGGACAGTTTAATGAAAAACTGTTTTTT.

The genes are TRBV9 and TRBJ1-2, with 10 bases matching TRBD1. Germline V gene data show CDR1 as SGDLS and CDR2 as YYNGEE. CDR3 size: 15 residues. Trimming took 3 bases from V and 8 from J; bases not matched to a gene: 10. The CDR3: CASSARTGGWSGYTF. The CDR3 DNA follows: TGTGCCAGCAGCGCCCGGACAGGGGGGTGGAGCGGCTACACCTTC.

A word on this clone: The sample has other DNA sequences that encode this CDR3 too. The chain employs TRBV10-1 and TRBJ1-1, with D unresolved. This CDR3 contains 12 residues. Trimming left V 4 bases short and J 6 bases short, with 9 bases between. Germline assignment: CDR1 WNHNN and CDR2 SYGVQD (reference sequence). The CDR3 spells CASSGGVAEAFF. The CDR3 region has the DNA TGCGCCAGCAGTGGTGGGGTTGCTGAAGCTTTCTTT.

This chain connects TRBV7-8 to TRBJ2-1, with 14 nucleotides matching TRBD2. Trimming removed 4 bases from V and 8 bases from J; junction bases left unmatched: 10. The CDR3 has 17 residues. The germline gives CDR1 SGHVS, CDR2 FQNEAQ. The CDR3 region has the DNA TGTGCCAGCAGCTCCCGACTAGCGGGAGGGCGAGGCGATGAGCAGTTCTTC. As protein: CASSSRLAGGRGDEQFF.

The count of this clone is one. V usage is TRBV5-6 and J usage is TRBJ1-1, with 7 positions matching TRBD1. V dropped 4 bases and J dropped 1; count of bases not matched to a gene: 7. This CDR3 is built from 15 residues. The germline gives CDR1 SGHDT, CDR2 YYEEEE. The CDR3 region has the DNA TGTGCCAGCAGCCGACAGGGTGCGCGGAACACTGAAGCTTTCTTT. It encodes CASSRQGARNTEAFF. Full variable domain (missing parts from reference TRBV5-6 and TRBJ1-1): DAGVTQSPTHLIKTRGQQVTLRCSPKSGHDTVSWYQQALGQGPQFIFQYYEEEERQRGNFPDRFSGHQFPNYSSELNVNALLLGDSALYLCASSRQGARNTEAFFGQGTRLTVV.

This chain joins TRBV7-2 and TRBJ2-2; TRBD1 matches at 10 bases. Germline V gene data show CDR1 as SGHTA and CDR2 as FQGNSA. The CDR3 runs 14 residues. V lost 5 bases to trimming and J lost 4 bases; unmatched junction nucleotides: 1. CDR3 nucleotide sequence: TGTGCCAGCAGCCGACAGGGGGCCACCGGGGAGCTGTTTTTT. Its protein is CASSRQGATGELFF.

V and J are TRBV27 and TRBJ1-5; no firm D call. Trimming took off 6 bases at V and 3 bases at J, with 9 bases between the two ends. The CDR3 extends over 13 amino acids. In germline, CDR1 is MNHEY, CDR2 SMNVEV (reference sequence). CDR3 nucleotides: TGTGCCAGCAGCTTTGGCCCCAATCAGCCCCAGCATTTT. Protein sequence: CASSFGPNQPQHF.

This chain links TRBV9 with TRBJ2-1; D may be TRBD1 (5 bases). CDR3 size: 13 residues. V was trimmed by 4 bases and J by 10 bases, leaving 15 bases between them. From germline, CDR1 is SGDLS and CDR2 YYNGEE. The CDR3 region is CASSPAPNREQFF. Here the CDR3 DNA reads TGTGCCAGCAGCCCCGCCCCCAACAGGGAGCAGTTCTTC.

This clone showed up just once. This sample also contains other DNA sequences that code for the same CDR3. The CDR3 spells CASSSPYNSPLHF. In DNA form, the CDR3 reads TGTGCCAGCAGTTCCCCTTATAATTCACCCCTCCACTTT. This chain joins TRBV6-5 and TRBJ1-6, with no clear D. The CDR3 is 13 residues long. V was shortened by 4 bases and J by 4 bases, with 5 bases between the two germline ends. Germline values: CDR1 MNHEY, CDR2 SVGAGI.

This chain uses TRBV20-1 with TRBJ2-7; the match to TRBD2 covers 8 bases. Germline V gives CDR1 DFQATT, CDR2 SNEGSKA (reference sequence). The CDR3 sequence is 11 residues long. Trimming removed 6 bases from V and 4 bases from J; junction bases left unmatched: 2. Here the CDR3 reads CSAGGEYEQYF. The CDR3 DNA follows: TGCAGTGCCGGGGGGGAATACGAGCAGTACTTC.

The chain has TRBV2 and TRBJ1-4; D gene unclear. Deletions cut 2 bases from V and 5 bases from J, with 12 bases between. CDR3 length: 15 amino acids. Germline assignment: CDR1 SNHLY and CDR2 FYNNEI. CDR3 DNA: TGTGCCAGCAGTGAAATAACGGCAGCAAATGAAAAACTGTTTTTT. This gives the protein CASSEITAANEKLFF.

CDR3 residues: CASRSQGANYGYTF. The CDR3 DNA is TGTGCCAGCAGATCACAGGGAGCTAACTATGGCTACACCTTC. The chain joins TRBV28 to TRBJ1-2, with D possibly matching TRBD1 (6 bases). Trimming removed 6 bases at V and 0 bases at J, with 11 bases between. Germline values: CDR1 MDHEN, CDR2 SYDVKM. The length of the CDR3 is 14 residues.

The genes are TRBV5-8 and TRBJ2-1; D is perhaps TRBD1 (6 bases). The CDR3 runs to 18 residues. CDR1 SGHTS and CDR2 YDEGEE come from the germline V gene. V was cut by 0 bases and J by 7 bases, with 23 bases left in between. CDR3 nucleotide sequence: TGTGCCAGCAGCTTGGTGTGGGGGAGTGACAGGACACGGAATGAGCAGTTCTTC. It is translated as CASSLVWGSDRTRNEQFF.

This sequence joins TRBV10-3 and TRBJ2-7; D gene ambiguous. CDR3 length equals 13 residues. Germline CDR1 ENHRY, CDR2 SYGVKD. V was pared by 0 bases and J by 4 bases, with 7 bases between. The CDR3 reads CAISESVGYEQYF. In nucleotides, the CDR3 is TGTGCCATCAGTGAGTCGGTGGGGTACGAGCAGTACTTC.

This chain connects TRBV4-2 to TRBJ2-7; the match to TRBD2 covers 13 bases. With V trimmed by 2 bases and J by 4 bases, 5 bases remained unmatched. Germline assignment: CDR1 LGHNA and CDR2 YNFKEQ. This CDR3 is 16 amino acids long. In DNA form, the CDR3 reads TGTGCCAGCAGCCAACCCGGACTAGCGGGAGCTTACGAGCAGTACTTC. Amino acid sequence: CASSQPGLAGAYEQYF.

As regards this clone: Other DNA sequences in this specimen translate into the identical CDR3. J is TRBJ2-2 and V is TRBV7-2, with D possibly TRBD1 on 6 matching bases. CDR1 and CDR2 (germline): SGHTA, FQGNSA. The CDR3 runs to 14 residues. The ends were cut back, 5 bases at V and 3 bases at J, with 10 bases in the middle. The CDR3 sequence is CASSRTGYTGELFF. CDR3 sequence (DNA): TGTGCCAGCAGCCGAACAGGGTACACCGGGGAGCTGTTTTTT.

In this sample, this clone turned up once. This rearrangement joins TRBV6-5 to TRBJ1-4, with D possibly TRBD1 on 6 matching bases. V lost 5 bases and J 3 bases, leaving 13 bases between the germline ends. This CDR3 is 15 amino acids long. Per germline, CDR1 MNHEY and CDR2 SVGAGI. Here the CDR3 DNA reads TGTGCCAGCAGTGTTTCTGGACAGTCTAATGAAAAACTGTTTTTT. Its protein product is CASSVSGQSNEKLFF.

The V gene is TRBV7-9, the J gene TRBJ1-4, with a possible D match to TRBD1 (5 bases). Trimming stripped 2 bases from V and 8 bases from J, with 12 bases between. The germline V gene encodes CDR1 SEHNR and CDR2 FQNEAQ (reference sequence). This CDR3 has 14 amino acids. For the CDR3, the DNA is TGTGCCAGCAGCTTACTGTCCCAGGGAGAAAAACTGTTTTTT. It specifies CASSLLSQGEKLFF.

The rearrangement links TRBV6-5 to TRBJ2-7; 7 bases are a match to TRBD1. After removal of 5 bases from V and 3 bases from J, the junction contained 7 bases not matched to a gene. CDR3 length: 14 residues. Germline assignment: CDR1 MNHEY and CDR2 SVGAGI. The CDR3 loop is CASSGGTALYEQYF. The CDR3 DNA is TGTGCCAGCAGTGGTGGGACAGCACTCTACGAGCAGTACTTC.

This rearrangement joins TRBV6-5 to TRBJ2-7; TRBD2 matches 9 bases. Germline-derived CDR1 and CDR2 are MNHEY and SVGAGI. The CDR3 is 14 amino acids. V trimming: 6 bases; J trimming: 5 bases; junction bases outside the gene matches: 8. The CDR3 nucleotides read TGTGCCAGCAGGAAACTAGCGGGCCACCACGAGCAGTACTTC. Protein sequence: CASRKLAGHHEQYF.